The 17 T cell receptor beta chains below all came from one sample that was sequenced in a study of T cell changes during pregnancy in multiple sclerosis. Profiling relied on immunoSEQ multiplex PCR, and the TCRdb table lists in-frame clones only, not all of them. Of tens of thousands of clones in the sample, roughly 90% are singletons; the top ten hold less than 2%. This specimen consisted of peripheral blood, obtained in the second trimester of pregnancy. These receptors all stem from a female donor with multiple sclerosis, enrolled in a pregnancy study.

The V call is TRBV18, the J call TRBJ2-6; 9 bases match TRBD1. Germline CDR1 KGHSH, CDR2 LQKENI. The CDR3 covers 17 residues. V shed 4 bases, J shed 0 bases, and the junction held 4 bases outside the gene matches. CDR3 residues: CASSRGQGSSGANVLTF. CDR3 coding DNA: TGTGCCAGCTCACGGGGACAGGGCAGCTCTGGGGCCAACGTCCTGACTTTC.

The chain couples TRBV14 to TRBJ1-1; 7 nucleotides match TRBD1. V lost 7 bases, J lost 5 bases, and 10 bases stayed unmatched. The CDR3 runs 14 residues. Germline-derived CDR1 and CDR2 are SGHDN and FVKESK. The CDR3 reads CASTLSTGQTEAFF. The CDR3, as DNA: TGTGCCAGCACTCTGTCGACAGGGCAAACTGAAGCTTTCTTT.

CDR3 protein: CASSQGTGGRNTEAFF. The DNA of the CDR3 is TGCGCCAGCAGCCAGGGGACAGGGGGGAGGAACACTGAAGCTTTCTTT. This chain links TRBV4-1 with TRBJ1-1; 11 bases agree with TRBD1. The V segment lost 3 bases and the J segment 1 base; nucleotides outside the gene matches: 4. The CDR3 spans 16 residues. The V gene's germline CDR1 is MGHRA and CDR2 YSYEKL.

The V and J genes are TRBV28 and TRBJ2-7; a weak D match, TRBD2 (6 bases). This CDR3 is built from 15 residues. Germline loops: CDR1 MDHEN, CDR2 SYDVKM. Trimming cost V 5 bases and J 4 bases, with 18 bases left between them. CDR3 in amino acids: CASSLPMGGIYEQYF. As DNA, the CDR3 is TGTGCCAGCAGTCTGCCGATGGGAGGAATTTACGAGCAGTACTTC.

V gene TRBV12-5 combines with J gene TRBJ2-7, with D unclear. V gave up 3 bases and J gave up 4 bases, with 10 bases separating them. CDR3 length: 13 residues. Germline V lookup: CDR1 LGHNT, CDR2 FRNRAP. The chain's CDR3 is CASGFGLGYEQYF. The CDR3, as DNA: TGTGCTAGTGGTTTTGGGCTGGGTTACGAGCAGTACTTC.

CDR3 in amino acids: CASSYTYRVGNEKLFF. CDR3 bases: TGTGCCAGCAGTTACACCTACAGGGTTGGTAATGAAAAACTGTTTTTT. The chain employs TRBV6-5 and TRBJ1-4, with D perhaps matching TRBD1 (6 bases). The CDR3 runs 16 residues. CDR1 and CDR2 from the germline V gene are MNHEY and SVGAGI. Trimming took off 2 bases at V and 4 bases at J, with 14 bases between the two ends.

CDR3 in amino acids: CASSQRQGSPLHF. The DNA of the CDR3 is TGCGCCAGCAGCCAAAGACAGGGATCACCCCTCCACTTT. The chain combines TRBV4-1 with TRBJ1-6; TRBD1 aligns across 7 bases. This CDR3 region has 13 residues. Germline V gene data show CDR1 as MGHRA and CDR2 as YSYEKL. Trimming took 2 bases from V and 10 from J; bases not matched to a gene: 2.

V usage is TRBV6-1 and J usage is TRBJ1-6, with D hard to call. The germline V gene encodes CDR1 MNHNS and CDR2 SASEGT. This CDR3 is built from 15 residues. The V gene lost 7 bases and the J gene lost 4 bases, with 14 bases spanning the gap. As DNA, the CDR3 is TGTGCCAGCACCCGCCAGGAAGGATATAATTCACCCCTCCACTTT. Protein product: CASTRQEGYNSPLHF.

The rearrangement joins TRBV7-9 to TRBJ2-1; D may be TRBD2 (5 bases). The CDR3 runs to 12 residues. With 2 bases removed from V and 12 bases from J, the gap between germline ends came to 11 bases. Germline assignment: CDR1 SEHNR and CDR2 FQNEAQ (reference sequence). CDR3 residues: CASSLSRGGQFF. The DNA of the CDR3 is TGTGCCAGCAGCTTAAGCCGGGGTGGGCAGTTCTTC. The full variable domain, its missing parts supplied by reference TRBV7-9 and TRBJ2-1, is DTGVSQNPRHKITKRGQNVTFRCDPISEHNRLYWYRQTLGQGPEFLTYFQNEAQLEKSRLLSDRFSAERPKGSFSTLEIQRTEQGDSAMYLCASSLSRGGQFFGPGTRLTVL.

The V and J genes are TRBV5-1 and TRBJ1-2, with D possibly matching TRBD1 (6 bases). Germline V gives CDR1 SGHRS, CDR2 YFSETQ. This CDR3 has 14 residues. Between the trimmed V and J ends, which lost 7 bases and 4 bases, there was a span of 17 bases. Here the CDR3 reads CASSPGVDSYGYTF. The CDR3 coding sequence is TGCGCCAGCTCCCCAGGGGTTGATAGCTATGGCTACACCTTC.

The V call is TRBV7-2, the J call TRBJ1-1, with TRBD1 matching over 8 bases. The CDR3 totals 14 residues. Germline CDR1 reads SGHTA; CDR2 reads FQGNSA. The trim removed 6 bases at V and 0 bases at J, leaving 3 bases unmatched. The CDR3 loop reads CASRQGALNTEAFF. The CDR3 DNA reads as TGTGCCAGCAGGCAGGGGGCCCTGAACACTGAAGCTTTCTTT.

This chain uses TRBV7-2 with TRBJ1-1; D may be TRBD1 (5 bases). CDR3 length: 11 amino acids. CDR1 SGHTA and CDR2 FQGNSA come from the germline V gene. CDR3 protein: CASGQAGGAFF. The CDR3 coding sequence is TGTGCGAGCGGGCAGGCCGGGGGGGCTTTCTTT. Full variable domain (missing parts from reference TRBV7-2 and TRBJ1-1): GAGVSQSPSNKVTEKGKDVELRCDPISGHTALYWYRQSLGQGLEFLIYFQGNSAPDKSGLPSDRFSAERTGGSVSTLTIQRTQQEDSAVYLCASGQAGGAFFGQGTRLTVV.

The chain is built from TRBV7-9 and TRBJ1-1; 7 nucleotides align to TRBD1. This CDR3 spans 17 amino acids. The germline CDR1 and CDR2 sequences are SEHNR and FQNEAQ (reference sequence). Trimming at V came to 2 bases and at J to 1 base, leaving 10 bases not matched to a gene. The CDR3 DNA reads TGTGCCAGCAGCTTAACCCCGTACAGGGGAGCGAACACTGAAGCTTTCTTT. Translation: CASSLTPYRGANTEAFF. Drawing the rest from reference TRBV7-9 and TRBJ1-1, the complete variable domain is DTGVSQNPRHKITKRGQNVTFRCDPISEHNRLYWYRQTLGQGPEFLTYFQNEAQLEKSRLLSDRFSAERPKGSFSTLEIQRTEQGDSAMYLCASSLTPYRGANTEAFFGQGTRLTVV.

This CDR3 is CASSETRDFGRYEQYF. The DNA of the CDR3 is TGTGCCAGCAGTGAGACACGGGACTTTGGGCGGTACGAGCAGTACTTC. The chain links TRBV6-1 to TRBJ2-7; tentative D call: TRBD2 (6 bases). V was shortened by 3 bases and J by 4 bases, with 19 bases between the two germline ends. The CDR3 totals 16 residues. The germline gives CDR1 MNHNS, CDR2 SASEGT.

This chain's CDR3 is CASSPETSGIHSGELFF. The CDR3 DNA reads as TGTGCCAGCAGCCCGGAGACTAGCGGGATTCATAGCGGGGAGCTGTTTTTT. The chain employs TRBV7-3 and TRBJ2-2; 11 nucleotides match TRBD2. The V and J ends lost 5 bases and 7 bases, in that order; junction bases with no gene match: 12. The CDR3 is 17 residues long. Germline assignment: CDR1 SGHTA and CDR2 FQGTGA. Based on the CDR3 plus reference TRBV7-3 and TRBJ2-2, the full variable domain is GAGVSQTPSNKVTEKGKYVELRCDPISGHTALYWYRQSLGQGPEFLIYFQGTGAADDSGLPNDRFFAVRPEGSVSTLKIQRTERGDSAVYLCASSPETSGIHSGELFFGEGSRLTVL.

The J gene is TRBJ2-2, the V gene TRBV5-1; no clear D. V was cut by 0 bases and J by 3 bases, with 6 bases left in between. Germline loops: CDR1 SGHRS, CDR2 YFSETQ. The CDR3 is made up of 14 amino acids. The DNA for the CDR3 is TGCGCCAGCAGCTTGGGAGTGGACACCGGGGAGCTGTTTTTT. Its translation: CASSLGVDTGELFF.

The gene calls are TRBV10-3 and TRBJ1-4; the match to TRBD1 covers 8 bases. V was pared by 3 bases and J by 8 bases, with 8 bases of the junction left unmatched. The V gene's germline CDR1 is ENHRY and CDR2 SYGVKD. The CDR3 covers 15 residues. The CDR3 bases are TGTGCCATCAGTGAATCGCGGACAGGGCGGGAAAAACTGTTTTTT. Protein: CAISESRTGREKLFF.